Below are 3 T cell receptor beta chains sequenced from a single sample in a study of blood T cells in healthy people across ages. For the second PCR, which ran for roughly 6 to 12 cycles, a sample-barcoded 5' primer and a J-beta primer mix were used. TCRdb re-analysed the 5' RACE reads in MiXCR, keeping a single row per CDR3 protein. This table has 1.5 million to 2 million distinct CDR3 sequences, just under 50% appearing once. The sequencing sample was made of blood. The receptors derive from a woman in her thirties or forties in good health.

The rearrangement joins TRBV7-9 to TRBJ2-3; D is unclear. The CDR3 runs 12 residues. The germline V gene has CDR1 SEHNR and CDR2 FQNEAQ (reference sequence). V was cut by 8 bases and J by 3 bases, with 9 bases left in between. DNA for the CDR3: TGTGCCAGCGGTTTAGTGACAGATACGCAGTATTTT. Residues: CASGLVTDTQYF.

In DNA, the CDR3 is TGCGCCAGCAGCTTGCAGGTGTCAGCGGGGGGGCAAAATGAGCAGTTCTTC. Translated: CASSLQVSAGGQNEQFF. The V call is TRBV5-1, the J call TRBJ2-1; TRBD2 agrees at 10 bases. J lost 7 bases, V lost 1 base, and 11 bases had no gene match. CDR1 SGHRS and CDR2 YFSETQ come from the germline V gene. The CDR3 loop spans 17 amino acids.

The CDR3 sequence: CASSYSGQGHSSYEQYF. The DNA of the CDR3 is TGTGCCAGCAGTTACTCCGGACAGGGACACTCCAGCTACGAGCAGTACTTC. This sequence joins TRBV6-6 and TRBJ2-7, with 8 bases aligning to TRBD1. This CDR3 contains 17 residues. Germline CDR1 and CDR2: MNHNY and SVGAGI (reference sequence). With V trimmed by 0 bases and J by 3 bases, 10 bases remained unmatched.